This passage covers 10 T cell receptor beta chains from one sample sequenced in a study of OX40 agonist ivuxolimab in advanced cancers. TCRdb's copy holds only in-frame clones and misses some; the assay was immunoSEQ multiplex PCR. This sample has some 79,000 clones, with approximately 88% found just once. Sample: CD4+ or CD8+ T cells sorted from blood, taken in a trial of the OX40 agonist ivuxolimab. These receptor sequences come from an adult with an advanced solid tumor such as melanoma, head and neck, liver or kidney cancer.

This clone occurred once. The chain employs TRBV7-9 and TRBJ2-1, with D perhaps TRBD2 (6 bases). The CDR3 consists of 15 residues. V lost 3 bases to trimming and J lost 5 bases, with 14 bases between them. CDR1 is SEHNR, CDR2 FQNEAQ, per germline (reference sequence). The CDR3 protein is CASSFLVGGNNEQFF. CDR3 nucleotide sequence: TGTGCCAGCAGCTTCCTGGTGGGCGGGAACAATGAGCAGTTCTTC.

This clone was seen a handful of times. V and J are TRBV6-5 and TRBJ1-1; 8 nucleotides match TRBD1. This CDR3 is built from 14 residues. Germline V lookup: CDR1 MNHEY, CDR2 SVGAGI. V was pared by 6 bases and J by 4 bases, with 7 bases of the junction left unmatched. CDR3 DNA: TGTGCCAGCAGCCCGGGACAGGCATCCACTGAAGCTTTCTTT. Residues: CASSPGQASTEAFF.

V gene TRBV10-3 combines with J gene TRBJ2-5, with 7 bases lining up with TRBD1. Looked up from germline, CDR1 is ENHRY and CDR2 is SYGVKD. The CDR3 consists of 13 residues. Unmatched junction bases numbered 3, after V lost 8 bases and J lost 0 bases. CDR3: CAIGTGDQETQYF. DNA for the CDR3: TGTGCCATCGGTACAGGGGACCAAGAGACCCAGTACTTC.

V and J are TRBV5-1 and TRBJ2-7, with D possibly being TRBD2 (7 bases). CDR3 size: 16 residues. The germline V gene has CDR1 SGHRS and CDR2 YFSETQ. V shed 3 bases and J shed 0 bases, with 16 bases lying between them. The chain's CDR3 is CASSWGPAGASYEQYF. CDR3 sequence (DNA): TGCGCCAGCAGCTGGGGGCCGGCGGGGGCCTCCTACGAGCAGTACTTC.

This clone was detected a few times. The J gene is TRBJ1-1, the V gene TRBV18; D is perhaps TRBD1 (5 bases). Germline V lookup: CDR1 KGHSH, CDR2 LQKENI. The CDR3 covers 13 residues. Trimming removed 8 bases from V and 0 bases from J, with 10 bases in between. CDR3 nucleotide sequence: TGTGCCAGCCTTCAGGGTATGAACACTGAAGCTTTCTTT. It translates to CASLQGMNTEAFF.

CDR3 protein: CAIAARGYEQYF. DNA for the CDR3: TGTGCCATCGCTGCCAGGGGTTACGAGCAGTACTTC. This chain uses TRBV10-3 with TRBJ2-5; D is possibly TRBD1 (6 bases). The DNA end favors TRBJ2-7, so the J call may be wrong. The CDR3 totals 12 residues. Germline V gives CDR1 ENHRY, CDR2 SYGVKD.

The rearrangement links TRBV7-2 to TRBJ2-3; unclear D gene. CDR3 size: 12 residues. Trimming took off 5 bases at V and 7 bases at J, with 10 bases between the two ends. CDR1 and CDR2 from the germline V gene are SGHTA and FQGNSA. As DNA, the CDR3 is TGTGCCAGCAGCGCCCAATTGTATACGCAGTATTTT. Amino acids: CASSAQLYTQYF.

The CDR3 sequence is CASREVGSNTEAFF. CDR3 in DNA: TGTGCCAGCAGGGAGGTAGGATCGAACACTGAAGCTTTCTTT. The V call is TRBV2, the J call TRBJ1-1; no clear D. From germline, CDR1 is SNHLY and CDR2 FYNNEI. The CDR3 contains 14 residues. V was pared by 6 bases and J by 1 base, with 12 bases between.

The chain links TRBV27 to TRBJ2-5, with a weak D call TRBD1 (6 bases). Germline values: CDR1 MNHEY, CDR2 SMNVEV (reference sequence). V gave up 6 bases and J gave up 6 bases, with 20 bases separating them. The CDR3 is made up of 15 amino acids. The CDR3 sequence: CASSNRDTAFQTQYF. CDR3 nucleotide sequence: TGTGCCAGCAGCAACCGGGACACCGCCTTCCAGACCCAGTACTTC.

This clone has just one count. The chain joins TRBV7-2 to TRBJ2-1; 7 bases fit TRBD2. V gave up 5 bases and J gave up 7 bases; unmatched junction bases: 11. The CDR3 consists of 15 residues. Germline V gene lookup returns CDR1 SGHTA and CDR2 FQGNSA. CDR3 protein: CASSTGTTLGNEQFF. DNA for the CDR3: TGTGCCAGCAGCACCGGGACTACCCTTGGGAATGAGCAGTTCTTC.